The 29 T cell receptor beta chains listed next were all sequenced from one sample in a study of CD8+ T cells in alopecia areata. The sequencing template was cDNA reverse transcribed from extracted RNA. Profiling relied on immunoSEQ multiplex PCR, and the TCRdb table lists in-frame clones only, not all of them. This sample has about 70,000 clones; 45% to 55% occur once, and the top ten carry about a sixth. The source was CD8+ T cells sorted from blood, collected at week 0. The receptors were gathered from a human donor with alopecia areata.

This clone was counted many times. The V call is TRBV2, the J call TRBJ1-2; D is uncertain. V was cut by 2 bases and J by 8 bases, with 12 bases left in between. The CDR3 totals 13 residues. Germline V gene data show CDR1 as SNHLY and CDR2 as FYNNEI. DNA for the CDR3: TGTGCCAGCAGTGAAATCGGTTCCCCGGGCTACACCTTC. Protein: CASSEIGSPGYTF.

V and J are TRBV7-9 and TRBJ2-5; 8 bases align to TRBD1. Germline V gene sequence: CDR1 SEHNR, CDR2 FQNEAQ (reference sequence). This CDR3 is built from 16 residues. J lost 5 bases, V lost 5 bases, and 13 bases had no gene match. The CDR3 nucleotides are TGTGCCAGCAGCCTCCGCAGGGGGCTTGCTGGGGAGACCCAGTACTTC. This codes for CASSLRRGLAGETQYF.

This chain uses TRBV11-2 with TRBJ1-1, with D unresolved. The CDR3 sequence is 18 residues long. Germline V gives CDR1 SGHAT, CDR2 FQNNGV. V lost 3 bases and J lost 0, with 20 bases in between. The CDR3 DNA reads TGTGCCAGCAGCTTTAGTGGAATAGTAATTAACATGAACACTGAAGCTTTCTTT. It is translated as CASSFSGIVINMNTEAFF.

This clone was seen just once. J is TRBJ1-4 and V is TRBV4-1; maybe TRBD1 (6 bases). With 1 base removed from V and 6 bases from J, the gap between germline ends came to 12 bases. Germline V CDR1 and CDR2: MGHRA, YSYEKL. The CDR3 runs 15 residues. This chain's CDR3 is CASSQVKGGDEKLFF. In DNA form, the CDR3 reads TGCGCCAGCAGCCAAGTTAAGGGGGGGGATGAAAAACTGTTTTTT.

V and J are TRBV15 and TRBJ2-5, with D perhaps assigned TRBD1 or TRBD2 (5 bases each). The CDR3 extends over 12 amino acids. V was trimmed by 8 bases and J by 5 bases, leaving 12 bases between them. CDR1 and CDR2 from the germline V gene are LNHNV and YYDKDF (reference sequence). Here the CDR3 reads CATWDVRETQYF. CDR3 sequence (DNA): TGTGCCACCTGGGACGTTCGGGAGACCCAGTACTTC.

This chain links TRBV7-9 with TRBJ2-7, with TRBD2 identical over 15 bases. Trimming removed 5 bases from V and 2 bases from J; junction bases left unmatched: 4. The germline gives CDR1 SEHNR, CDR2 FQNEAQ (reference sequence). The CDR3 is 16 residues long. DNA of the CDR3: TGTGCCAGCAGCGGGACTAGCGGGGGGAAGACCTACGAGCAGTACTTC. This sequence encodes CASSGTSGGKTYEQYF.

About this clone itself: A single base separates this from a much larger clone, so it may be a read error. The identical CDR3 is also encoded by other nucleotide sequences in the sample. The chain has TRBV5-6 and TRBJ2-1, with D perhaps matching TRBD2 (5 bases). The germline V gene encodes CDR1 SGHDT and CDR2 YYEEEE. The CDR3 totals 13 residues. CDR3 DNA: TGCGCCAGCAGCCAAGAGGGTTCCAATGAGCAGTTCTTC. Protein: CASSQEGSNEQFF.

V usage is TRBV15 and J usage is TRBJ2-7; D uncertain. The germline V and J ends were trimmed by 5 bases and 0 bases, with 11 bases remaining between them. Germline loops: CDR1 LNHNV, CDR2 YYDKDF (reference sequence). The CDR3 sequence is 14 residues long. The CDR3 region has the DNA TGTGCCACCAGCTTGGCGAGAAGCTCCTACGAGCAGTACTTC. It codes for CATSLARSSYEQYF.

V usage is TRBV30 and J usage is TRBJ2-1, with TRBD2 matching over 7 bases. The germline CDR1 and CDR2 sequences are GTSNPN and SVGIG (reference sequence). V was pared by 3 bases and J by 12 bases, with 2 bases of the junction left unmatched. The CDR3 has 10 amino acids. CDR3 in DNA: TGTGCCTGGAGGGGGGAGGGGCAGTTCTTC. Translating it yields CAWRGEGQFF.

This clone showed up just a few times. V is TRBV2 and J is TRBJ2-1, with 10 bases fitting TRBD2. CDR1 and CDR2 (germline): SNHLY, FYNNEI. The ends lost 4 bases at V and 4 bases at J; junction bases unmatched: 10. The CDR3 length is 17 residues. The CDR3 spells CASSVSASGSLYNEQFF. In nucleotides, the CDR3 is TGTGCCAGCAGTGTTTCGGCTAGCGGGAGTCTATACAATGAGCAGTTCTTC.

This clone was detected a few times. The V gene is TRBV29-1, the J gene TRBJ2-7; possibly TRBD1 for D (5 bases). Looked up from germline, CDR1 is SQVTM and CDR2 is ANQGSEA. Trimming cost V 3 bases and J 4 bases, with 13 bases left between them. This CDR3 contains 13 residues. The CDR3 DNA sequence: TGCAGCGTTGATAGTCAGGGTGGGTACGAGCAGTACTTC. Protein product: CSVDSQGGYEQYF.

This clone came up a few times. This chain connects TRBV29-1 to TRBJ2-1, with TRBD2 identical over 13 bases. Germline CDR1 reads SQVTM; CDR2 reads ANQGSEA. Trimming took 0 bases from V and 7 from J; bases not matched to a gene: 6. The CDR3 runs 16 residues. The CDR3 here is CSVEDLRTSGSNEQFF. Here the CDR3 DNA reads TGCAGCGTTGAAGATCTGAGGACTAGCGGGAGTAATGAGCAGTTCTTC.

The genes are TRBV29-1 and TRBJ2-1; D possibly uses TRBD1 or TRBD2 (5 bases each). Germline CDR1 reads SQVTM; CDR2 reads ANQGSEA. V lost 4 bases and J 8 bases, leaving 21 bases between the germline ends. The CDR3 consists of 15 residues. CDR3 residues: CSVGASPRRGDEQFF. CDR3 bases: TGCAGCGTTGGGGCTAGCCCGCGAAGAGGGGATGAGCAGTTCTTC.

As concerns this clone: It is likely a read error: a sequence one base away is far more abundant. The chain has TRBV7-6 and TRBJ2-5, with D maybe TRBD2 (7 bases). The CDR3 has 15 amino acids. V was pared by 5 bases and J by 4 bases, with 17 bases between. Germline CDR1 SGHVS, CDR2 FNYEAQ. The DNA of the CDR3 is TGTGCCAGCAGCCAAGATGGCGGGGGCGGAGAGACCCAGTACTTC. Translating gives CASSQDGGGGETQYF.

This chain uses TRBV30 with TRBJ2-1; D not certain. This CDR3 spans 13 amino acids. Germline values: CDR1 GTSNPN, CDR2 SVGIG (reference sequence). CDR3 bases: TGTGCGGTTCTCTCAGACGGATACAATGAGCAGTTCTTC. The encoded protein is CAVLSDGYNEQFF.

The chain employs TRBV27 and TRBJ2-3; D unclear. Trimming removed 5 bases at V and 4 bases at J, with 13 bases between. The CDR3 spans 14 residues. Germline V lookup: CDR1 MNHEY, CDR2 SMNVEV (reference sequence). DNA of the CDR3: TGTGCCAGCAGTCCCCCACAGTCGCCAGATACGCAGTATTTT. It codes for CASSPPQSPDTQYF.

V and J are TRBV7-9 and TRBJ2-6, with 11 positions matching TRBD1. The V segment lost 4 bases and the J segment 4 bases; nucleotides outside the gene matches: 9. The CDR3 contains 18 residues. CDR1 and CDR2 from the germline V gene are SEHNR and FQNEAQ (reference sequence). CDR3 in amino acids: CASSWRRTGGDGANVLTF. The CDR3 region has the DNA TGTGCCAGCAGCTGGAGAAGGACAGGGGGCGACGGGGCCAACGTCCTGACTTTC.

The gene calls are TRBV29-1 and TRBJ2-2; D remains ambiguous. Germline assignment: CDR1 SQVTM and CDR2 ANQGSEA. V was trimmed by 6 bases and J by 6 bases, leaving 8 bases between them. CDR3 size: 11 residues. The CDR3 sequence: CSVLSAGELFF. CDR3 sequence (DNA): TGCAGCGTCCTAAGCGCCGGGGAGCTGTTTTTT.

The rearrangement links TRBV28 to TRBJ2-1, with D perhaps TRBD1 or TRBD2 (5 bases each). The length of the CDR3 is 12 residues. The V end lost 5 bases, the J end lost 9 bases, and 11 bases lay between the germline ends. Germline CDR1 and CDR2: MDHEN and SYDVKM. CDR3 coding DNA: TGTGCCAGCAGTACTATTGGGGGTGAGCAGTTCTTC. Residues: CASSTIGGEQFF.

This clone has a handful of counts. The chain uses TRBV11-1 and TRBJ2-1; no clear D. The CDR3 totals 15 residues. Trimming took 3 bases from V and 1 from J, leaving 10 bases between them. Per the germline V gene, CDR1 is SGHAT and CDR2 is FQDESV (reference sequence). The CDR3 coding sequence is TGTGCCAGCAGCTTTGGTGGGATGTCCTACAATGAGCAGTTCTTC. Its protein is CASSFGGMSYNEQFF. Combining the CDR3 with reference TRBV11-1 and TRBJ2-1 gives the whole variable domain EAEVAQSPRYKITEKSQAVAFWCDPISGHATLYWYRQILGQGPELLVQFQDESVVDDSQLPKDRFSAERLKGVDSTLKIQPAELGDSAMYLCASSFGGMSYNEQFFGPGTRLTVL.

DNA of the CDR3: TGCAGCGGATGGGTTACCGGGGAGCTGTTTTTT. It specifies CSGWVTGELFF. The chain employs TRBV29-1 and TRBJ2-2, with D hard to call. Germline V gene data show CDR1 as SQVTM and CDR2 as ANQGSEA. Trimming removed 7 bases from V and 5 bases from J, with 8 bases in between. The CDR3 contains 11 residues.

This clone was seen only a few times. The genes are TRBV7-2 and TRBJ2-3; 10 bases agree with TRBD2. CDR1 and CDR2 from the germline V gene are SGHTA and FQGNSA. The CDR3 consists of 14 residues. Trimming took 1 base from V and 5 from J; bases not matched to a gene: 0. DNA of the CDR3: TGTGCCAGCAGCTTAGGACTAGCGGGAGATACGCAGTATTTT. It encodes CASSLGLAGDTQYF.

The chain joins TRBV2 to TRBJ2-2; D is possibly TRBD1 (6 bases). The CDR3 runs to 17 residues. CDR1 and CDR2 (germline): SNHLY, FYNNEI. The V gene lost 2 bases and the J gene lost 2 bases, with 15 bases spanning the gap. The CDR3 DNA is TGTGCCAGCAGTGAATTGTCTGGGGGCAAAAACACCGGGGAGCTGTTTTTT. This encodes CASSELSGGKNTGELFF.

This clone occurred a few times. The chain joins TRBV9 to TRBJ2-3; 7 bases align to TRBD1. This CDR3 spans 15 amino acids. CDR1 SGDLS and CDR2 YYNGEE come from the germline V gene. With 4 bases clipped from V and 4 bases from J, the junction kept 9 bases outside the gene matches. The CDR3 region is CASSPGTGVPDTQYF. The DNA for the CDR3 is TGTGCCAGCAGCCCGGGAACAGGGGTACCAGATACGCAGTATTTT.

Only a few counts were recorded for this clone. The chain employs TRBV12-5 and TRBJ2-6; D remains ambiguous. This CDR3 is built from 13 residues. Trimming cost V 8 bases and J 3 bases, with 8 bases left between them. CDR1 and CDR2 from the germline V gene are LGHNT and FRNRAP. CDR3 sequence reads: CASRMDGANVLTF. The CDR3 DNA follows: TGTGCTAGTCGAATGGATGGGGCCAACGTCCTGACTTTC.

The chain combines TRBV7-2 with TRBJ2-3, with a tentative D call TRBD2 (6 bases). The CDR3 sequence is 15 residues long. Deletions cut 6 bases from V and 6 bases from J, with 19 bases between. Germline CDR1 SGHTA, CDR2 FQGNSA. CDR3 sequence: CASRSAGLVKDTQYF. The CDR3 nucleotides are TGTGCCAGCAGATCGGCGGGACTGGTCAAGGATACGCAGTATTTT.

Only a few counts were recorded for this clone. The J gene is TRBJ2-2, the V gene TRBV5-1; D gene uncertain. Trimming took off 4 bases at V and 1 base at J, with 2 bases between the two ends. Per the germline V gene, CDR1 is SGHRS and CDR2 is YFSETQ. There are 12 residues in the CDR3. DNA for the CDR3: TGCGCCAGCAGCCAGAACACCGGGGAGCTGTTTTTT. Protein product: CASSQNTGELFF. Complete variable domain (other parts from reference TRBV5-1 and TRBJ2-2): KAGVTQTPRYLIKTRGQQVTLSCSPISGHRSVSWYQQTPGQGLQFLFEYFSETQRNKGNFPGRFSGRQFSNSRSEMNVSTLELGDSALYLCASSQNTGELFFGEGSRLTVL.

The chain couples TRBV27 to TRBJ1-5; D may be TRBD1 (6 bases). This CDR3 has 15 amino acids. Trimming took off 6 bases at V and 6 bases at J, with 18 bases between the two ends. Looked up from germline, CDR1 is MNHEY and CDR2 is SMNVEV (reference sequence). The CDR3 protein is CASSMRGGERQPQHF. As DNA, the CDR3 is TGTGCCAGCAGCATGAGGGGGGGCGAACGTCAGCCCCAGCATTTT.

The CDR3 here is CASSFSSGAKNIQYF. As DNA, the CDR3 is TGTGCCAGTAGTTTTTCCTCTGGGGCCAAAAACATTCAGTACTTC. The chain links TRBV19 to TRBJ2-4, with D unclear. V was shortened by 5 bases and J by 1 base, with 12 bases between the two germline ends. Germline CDR1 LNHDA, CDR2 SQIVND (reference sequence). The CDR3 is made up of 15 amino acids.